This T cell receptor (beta chain) comes out of a study of T cells in Graves' hyperthyroidism and ophthalmopathy. CDR1 and CDR2 from the germline V gene are SGHRS and YFSETQ. V was trimmed by 0 bases and J by 4 bases, leaving 10 bases between them. The CDR3 spans 14 residues. This clonotype came up a few times. It was RNA transcripts that yielded the amplified TCR beta CDR3 regions. TCR CDR3 regions were first amplified by RT-PCR with HTBI primers. From the multiplex PCR reads, TCRdb called clonotypes with MiXCR, one entry per CDR3 protein. The table includes hundreds of thousands of distinct CDR3 sequences, roughly 21% detected once.

What was sequenced was blood. This TCR was sampled from a man aged 40-55 years with Graves' ophthalmopathy. The chain employs TRBV5-1 and TRBJ2-5, with D possibly TRBD2 on 5 matching bases. The CDR3, as DNA: TGCGCCAGCAGCTTGGGAGCGGTTCGAGAGACCCAGTACTTC. Amino acid sequence: CASSLGAVRETQYF.